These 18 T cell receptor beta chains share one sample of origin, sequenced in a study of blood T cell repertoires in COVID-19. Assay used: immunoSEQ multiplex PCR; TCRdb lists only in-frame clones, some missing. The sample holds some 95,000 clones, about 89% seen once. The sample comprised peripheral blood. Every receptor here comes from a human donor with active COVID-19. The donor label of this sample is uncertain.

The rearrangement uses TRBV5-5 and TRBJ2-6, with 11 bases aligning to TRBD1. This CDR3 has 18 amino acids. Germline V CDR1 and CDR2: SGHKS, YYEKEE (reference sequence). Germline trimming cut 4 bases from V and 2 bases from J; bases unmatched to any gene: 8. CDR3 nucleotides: TGTGCCAGCAGCCCGGACAGGGGGCGGATCACTGGGGCCAACGTCCTGACTTTC. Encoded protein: CASSPDRGRITGANVLTF. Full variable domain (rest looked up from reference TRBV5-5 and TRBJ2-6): DAGVTQSPTHLIKTRGQQVTLRCSPISGHKSVSWYQQVLGQGPQFIFQYYEKEERGRGNFPDRFSARQFPNYSSELNVNALLLGDSALYLCASSPDRGRITGANVLTFGAGSRLTVL.

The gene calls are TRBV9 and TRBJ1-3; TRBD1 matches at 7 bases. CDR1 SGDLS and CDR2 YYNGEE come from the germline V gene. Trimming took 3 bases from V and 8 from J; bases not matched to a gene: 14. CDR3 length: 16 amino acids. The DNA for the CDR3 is TGTGCCAGCAGCGCAGAGACAGGGTCTCTTGGGGACACCATATATTTT. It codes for CASSAETGSLGDTIYF.

CDR3 residues: CASSLARTGTGYF. CDR3 bases: TGTGCCAGCAGTCTCGCCCGGACAGGCACGGGGTACTTC. The chain has TRBV6-5 and TRBJ2-4, with 7 bases matching TRBD1. V was clipped by 5 bases and J by 15 bases; unmatched bases: 13. The CDR3 is 13 amino acids. Germline V gene data show CDR1 as MNHEY and CDR2 as SVGAGI.

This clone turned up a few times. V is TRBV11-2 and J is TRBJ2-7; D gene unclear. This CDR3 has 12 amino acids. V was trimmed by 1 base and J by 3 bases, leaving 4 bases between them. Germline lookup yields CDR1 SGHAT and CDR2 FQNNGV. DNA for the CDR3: TGTGCCAGCAGCTTAGGTCTCTACGAGCAGTACTTC. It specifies CASSLGLYEQYF.

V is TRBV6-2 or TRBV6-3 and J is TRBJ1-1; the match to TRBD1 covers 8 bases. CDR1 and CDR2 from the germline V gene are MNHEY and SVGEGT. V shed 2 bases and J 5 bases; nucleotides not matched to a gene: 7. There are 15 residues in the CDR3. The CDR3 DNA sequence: TGTGCCAGCAGTTACGGAGACAGGGGTTTTACTGAAGCTTTCTTT. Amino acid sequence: CASSYGDRGFTEAFF.

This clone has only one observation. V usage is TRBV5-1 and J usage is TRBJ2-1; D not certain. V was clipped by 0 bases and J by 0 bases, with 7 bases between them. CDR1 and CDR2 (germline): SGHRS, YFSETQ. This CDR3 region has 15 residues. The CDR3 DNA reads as TGCGCCAGCAGCTTGGCCCCAGGCTCCTACAATGAGCAGTTCTTC. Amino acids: CASSLAPGSYNEQFF.

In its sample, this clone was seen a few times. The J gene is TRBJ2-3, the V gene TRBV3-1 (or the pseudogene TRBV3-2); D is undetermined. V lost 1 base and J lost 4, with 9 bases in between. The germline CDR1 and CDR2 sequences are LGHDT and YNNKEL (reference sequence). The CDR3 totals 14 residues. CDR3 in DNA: TGTGCCAGCAGCCAAGTAGCTAGTGCAGATACGCAGTATTTT. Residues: CASSQVASADTQYF.

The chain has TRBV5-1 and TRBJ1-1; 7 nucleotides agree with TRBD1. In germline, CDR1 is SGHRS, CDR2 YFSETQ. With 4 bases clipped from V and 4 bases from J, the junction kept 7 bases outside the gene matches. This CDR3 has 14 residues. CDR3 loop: CASSPGQAGTEAFF. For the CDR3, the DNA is TGCGCCAGCAGCCCAGGACAGGCGGGCACTGAAGCTTTCTTT.

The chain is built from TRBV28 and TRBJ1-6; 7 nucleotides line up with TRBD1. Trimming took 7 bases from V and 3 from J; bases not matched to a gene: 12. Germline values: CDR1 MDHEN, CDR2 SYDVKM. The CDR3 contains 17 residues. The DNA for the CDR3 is TGTGCCAGCATCACCCAGGGGGGACAGCTCTATAATTCACCCCTCCACTTT. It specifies CASITQGGQLYNSPLHF.

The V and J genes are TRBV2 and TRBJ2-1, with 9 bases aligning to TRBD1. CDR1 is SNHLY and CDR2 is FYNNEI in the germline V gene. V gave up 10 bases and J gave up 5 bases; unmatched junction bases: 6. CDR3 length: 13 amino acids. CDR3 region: CATWTGVNNEQFF. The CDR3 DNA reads TGTGCCACCTGGACAGGGGTAAACAATGAGCAGTTCTTC.

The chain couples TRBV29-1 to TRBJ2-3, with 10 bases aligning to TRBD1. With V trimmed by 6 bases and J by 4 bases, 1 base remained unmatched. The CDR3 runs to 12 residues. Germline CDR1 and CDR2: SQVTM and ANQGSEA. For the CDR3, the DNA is TGCAGCGTAGGACAGGGGGCAGATACGCAGTATTTT. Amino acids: CSVGQGADTQYF.

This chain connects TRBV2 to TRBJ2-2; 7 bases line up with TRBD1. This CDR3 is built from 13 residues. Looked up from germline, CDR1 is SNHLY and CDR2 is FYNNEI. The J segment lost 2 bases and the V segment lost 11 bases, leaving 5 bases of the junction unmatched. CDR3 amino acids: CARRDSNTGELFF. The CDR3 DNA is TGTGCCCGACGGGACAGCAACACCGGGGAGCTGTTTTTT. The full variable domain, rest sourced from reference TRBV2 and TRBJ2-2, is EPEVTQTPSHQVTQMGQEVILRCVPISNHLYFYWYRQILGQKVEFLVSFYNNEISEKSEIFDDQFSVERPDGSNFTLKIRSTKLEDSAMYFCARRDSNTGELFFGEGSRLTVL.

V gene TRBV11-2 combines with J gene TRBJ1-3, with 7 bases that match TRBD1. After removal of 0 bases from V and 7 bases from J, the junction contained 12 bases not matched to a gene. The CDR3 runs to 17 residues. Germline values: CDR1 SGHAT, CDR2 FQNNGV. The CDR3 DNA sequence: TGTGCCAGCAGCTTAGATCTTTGGGGGACAGATGGGAACACCATATATTTT. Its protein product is CASSLDLWGTDGNTIYF.

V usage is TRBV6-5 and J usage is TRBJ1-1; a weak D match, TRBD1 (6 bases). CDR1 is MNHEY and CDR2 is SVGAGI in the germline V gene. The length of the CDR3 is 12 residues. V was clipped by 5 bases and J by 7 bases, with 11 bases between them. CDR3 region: CASSTPTGEAFF. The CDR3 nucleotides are TGTGCCAGCAGTACCCCGACAGGTGAAGCTTTCTTT.

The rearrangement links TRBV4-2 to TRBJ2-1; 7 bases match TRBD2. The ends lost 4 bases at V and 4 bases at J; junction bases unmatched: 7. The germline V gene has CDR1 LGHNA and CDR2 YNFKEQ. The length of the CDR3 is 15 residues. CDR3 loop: CASSRSSGSYNEQFF. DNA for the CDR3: TGTGCCAGCAGCCGGAGTAGCGGGTCGTACAATGAGCAGTTCTTC.

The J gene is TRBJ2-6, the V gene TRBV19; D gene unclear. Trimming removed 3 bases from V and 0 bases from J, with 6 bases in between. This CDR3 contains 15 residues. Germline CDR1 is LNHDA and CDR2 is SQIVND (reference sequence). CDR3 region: CASSIYSSGANVLTF. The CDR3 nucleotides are TGTGCCAGTAGTATCTACAGCTCTGGGGCCAACGTCCTGACTTTC.

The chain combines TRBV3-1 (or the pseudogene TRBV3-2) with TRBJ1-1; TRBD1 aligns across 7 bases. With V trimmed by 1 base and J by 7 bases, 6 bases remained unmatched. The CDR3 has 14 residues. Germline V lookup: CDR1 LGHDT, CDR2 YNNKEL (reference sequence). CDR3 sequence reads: CASSQVDRDGEAFF. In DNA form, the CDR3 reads TGTGCCAGCAGCCAAGTTGACAGGGATGGTGAAGCTTTCTTT.

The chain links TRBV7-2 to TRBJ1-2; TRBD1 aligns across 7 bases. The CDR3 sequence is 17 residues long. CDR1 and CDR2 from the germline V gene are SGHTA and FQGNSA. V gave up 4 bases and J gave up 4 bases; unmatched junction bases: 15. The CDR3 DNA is TGTGCCAGCAGCTCCCCGGGACAGTTACCTTCGGGCTATGGCTACACCTTC. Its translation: CASSSPGQLPSGYGYTF.